This T cell receptor (beta chain) was sequenced during a study of CD8+ T cells in alopecia areata. Study summary: Patients in the treated group were given tofacitinib by mouth, 5 to 10 mg twice a day.

Notes on this clone: What it recognizes is unknown.

Study results and caveats: Greater clonality was observed in lesional scalp samples, especially alopecia totalis/universalis, versus normal scalp.

Following RNA extraction, reverse transcription yielded cDNA that acted as the sequencing template. Assay used: immunoSEQ multiplex PCR; TCRdb lists only in-frame clones, some missing. Of about 170,000 clones in the sample, 65% to 75% were seen once. CDR1 is SGHRS and CDR2 is YFSETQ in the germline V gene. The V and J ends lost 0 bases and 4 bases respectively, with 11 bases between them. This CDR3 is 14 amino acids long. PBMCs provided sorted CD4+ and CD8+ T cells. The clonotype comes from a human donor with alopecia areata. The rearrangement uses TRBV5-1 and TRBJ2-7, with unresolved D. The material sequenced was CD8+ T cells sorted from blood, taken at week 0. CDR3 sequence: CASSLVNPAYEQYF. DNA for the CDR3: TGCGCCAGCAGCTTGGTGAACCCGGCGTACGAGCAGTACTTC.